Below, 21 T cell receptor beta chains from the same sample are listed, as sequenced in a study of CD8 T cells in Susac syndrome. When the RNA was reverse transcribed, random hexamers were used with an input of 0.5 to 1 ug. Via MiXCR, TCRdb re-called the immunoSEQ multiplex PCR reads, giving one row per CDR3 protein. The data hold roughly 140,000 distinct CDR3 sequences, with around 96% observed a single time. The specimen sequenced was CD4+ T cells from PBMCs. These receptors were taken from a human donor with Susac syndrome.

The chain has TRBV29-1 and TRBJ2-7; 8 positions match TRBD2. Losses at the gene ends were 6 bases for V and 5 bases for J; bases not matched to a gene: 12. Germline loops: CDR1 SQVTM, CDR2 ANQGSEA. The CDR3 consists of 14 residues. CDR3 amino acids: CSVGGGITGNEQYF. CDR3 DNA sequence: TGCAGCGTGGGCGGGGGGATTACGGGTAACGAGCAGTACTTC.

V gene TRBV1 combines with J gene TRBJ2-1; no check of the table's D call, TRBD1, against the DNA was made. TRBV1 is annotated as a pseudogene. The CDR3 extends over 18 amino acids. CDR3: CTSSQEWLAGGELNEQFF. The CDR3 coding sequence is TGCACCAGCAGCCAAGAATGGTTAGCAGGGGGCGAACTTAATGAGCAGTTCTTC.

The chain is built from TRBV29-1 and TRBJ2-7; no clear D. Deletions cut 4 bases from V and 1 base from J, with 5 bases between. The germline gives CDR1 SQVTM, CDR2 ANQGSEA. This CDR3 is 11 amino acids long. In DNA, the CDR3 is TGCAGCGTTGCCACTTCCTACGAGCAGTACTTC. The encoded protein is CSVATSYEQYF.

This sequence joins TRBV6-5 and TRBJ2-7; D ambiguous. Germline loops: CDR1 MNHEY, CDR2 SVGAGI. Trimming took off 4 bases at V and 3 bases at J, with 4 bases between the two ends. The length of the CDR3 is 11 residues. CDR3 region: CASSWNYEQYF. The CDR3 coding sequence is TGTGCCAGCAGTTGGAACTACGAGCAGTACTTC.

J is TRBJ2-3 and V is TRBV13; D is uncertain. V lost 2 bases and J lost 1, with 7 bases in between. The germline V gene has CDR1 PRHDT and CDR2 FYEKMQ (reference sequence). The CDR3 runs 14 residues. In DNA, the CDR3 is TGTGCCAGCAGCTTATCGGCACGCACAGATACGCAGTATTTT. Translating gives CASSLSARTDTQYF.

This chain joins TRBV2 and TRBJ2-3; D unresolved. Between the trimmed V and J ends, which lost 4 bases and 2 bases, there was a span of 10 bases. In germline, CDR1 is SNHLY, CDR2 FYNNEI. There are 14 residues in the CDR3. The CDR3 bases are TGTGCCAGCAGTGGCCCCTCTAACACAGATACGCAGTATTTT. This translates into CASSGPSNTDTQYF. Full variable domain (missing parts from reference TRBV2 and TRBJ2-3): EPEVTQTPSHQVTQMGQEVILRCVPISNHLYFYWYRQILGQKVEFLVSFYNNEISEKSEIFDDQFSVERPDGSNFTLKIRSTKLEDSAMYFCASSGPSNTDTQYFGPGTRLTVL.

The chain uses TRBV27 and TRBJ2-1; TRBD2 agrees at 11 bases. Unmatched junction bases numbered 10, after V lost 7 bases and J lost 5 bases. The CDR3 length is 16 residues. CDR1 is MNHEY, CDR2 SMNVEV, per germline (reference sequence). The CDR3 DNA reads TGTGCCAGCACCACTAGCGGGGGACGGGGGCACAATGAGCAGTTCTTC. Translated: CASTTSGGRGHNEQFF.

This chain joins TRBV19 and TRBJ1-5, with TRBD1 matching 10 bases. Germline V gene data show CDR1 as LNHDA and CDR2 as SQIVND (reference sequence). This CDR3 is 14 amino acids long. Trimming at V came to 3 bases and at J to 5 bases, leaving 1 base not matched to a gene. In DNA form, the CDR3 reads TGTGCCAGTAGTATTGGGACAGGGGATCAGCCCCAGCATTTT. It translates to CASSIGTGDQPQHF.

The chain links TRBV29-1 to TRBJ2-7, with D uncertain. Trimming took 4 bases from V and 1 from J, leaving 8 bases between them. Germline V gene sequence: CDR1 SQVTM, CDR2 ANQGSEA. CDR3 size: 12 residues. In DNA form, the CDR3 reads TGCAGCGTTGGTTTCAGTTCCTACGAGCAGTACTTC. Translating gives CSVGFSSYEQYF.

This clonotype came up once. This chain joins TRBV9 and TRBJ2-7; D gene ambiguous. Trimming stripped 0 bases from V and 4 bases from J, with 14 bases between. Per germline, CDR1 SGDLS and CDR2 YYNGEE. CDR3 size: 15 residues. The CDR3 DNA is TGTGCCAGCAGCGTAGCTGCTGGGTCTGGGTACGAGCAGTACTTC. This codes for CASSVAAGSGYEQYF.

The J gene is TRBJ1-6, the V gene TRBV5-6; 10 nucleotides line up with TRBD1. The germline gives CDR1 SGHDT, CDR2 YYEEEE. This CDR3 is 18 amino acids long. The V segment lost 4 bases and the J segment 1 base; nucleotides outside the gene matches: 8. CDR3 region: CASSRGDRGWSYNSPLHF. Written as DNA, the CDR3 is TGTGCCAGCAGCCGAGGGGACAGGGGTTGGTCCTATAATTCACCCCTCCACTTT.

The rearrangement uses TRBV3-1 and TRBJ1-4; D call uncertain. The CDR3 totals 15 residues. Between the trimmed V and J ends, which lost 0 bases and 7 bases, there was a span of 12 bases. Germline assignment: CDR1 LGHDT and CDR2 YNNKEL (reference sequence). The CDR3 sequence: CASSQDDRVGEKLFF. The CDR3 DNA sequence: TGTGCCAGCAGCCAAGATGACCGGGTTGGTGAAAAACTGTTTTTT.

The V and J genes are TRBV20-1 and TRBJ2-5; 7 nucleotides agree with TRBD1. This CDR3 is built from 13 residues. J gave up 2 bases and V 6 bases, and 6 bases lay outside the gene matches. Germline V gene sequence: CDR1 DFQATT, CDR2 SNEGSKA (reference sequence). CDR3 region: CSAPGTVQETQYF. Written as DNA, the CDR3 is TGCAGTGCCCCAGGGACAGTACAAGAGACCCAGTACTTC.

The rearrangement joins TRBV2 to TRBJ2-7, with 10 bases matching TRBD1. Germline assignment: CDR1 SNHLY and CDR2 FYNNEI. The J segment lost 4 bases and the V segment lost 6 bases, leaving 3 bases of the junction unmatched. The CDR3 consists of 13 residues. Here the CDR3 DNA reads TGTGCCAGCAGCTGGGACAGGGGATACGAGCAGTACTTC. It specifies CASSWDRGYEQYF.

The CDR3 region has the DNA TGTGCCAGCAGACCGGCCGGGACAGGGGGCGGAAAACTGTTTTTT. This codes for CASRPAGTGGGKLFF. The V call is TRBV12-3 or TRBV12-4, the J call TRBJ1-4; 12 bases align to TRBD1. The V segment lost 6 bases and the J segment 10 bases; nucleotides outside the gene matches: 9. The CDR3 sequence is 15 residues long.

V usage is TRBV27 and J usage is TRBJ2-3, with 7 bases lining up with TRBD1. The CDR3 has 13 residues. V shed 6 bases and J 3 bases; nucleotides not matched to a gene: 3. CDR1 is MNHEY, CDR2 SMNVEV, per germline (reference sequence). The CDR3 DNA sequence: TGTGCCAGCAGGACAGGGAGAACAGATACGCAGTATTTT. The encoded protein is CASRTGRTDTQYF.

The V and J genes are TRBV9 and TRBJ2-3; D gene ambiguous. V was trimmed by 4 bases and J by 1 base, leaving 10 bases between them. This CDR3 comprises 14 residues. Germline CDR1 SGDLS, CDR2 YYNGEE. The CDR3 protein is CASSPRVGTDTQYF. DNA for the CDR3: TGTGCCAGCAGCCCTCGGGTCGGCACAGATACGCAGTATTTT.

This clonotype was seen a single time. This chain joins TRBV4-1 and TRBJ2-1; D perhaps matches TRBD1 (6 bases). From germline, CDR1 is MGHRA and CDR2 YSYEKL. This CDR3 comprises 14 residues. Deletions cut 3 bases from V and 7 bases from J, with 13 bases between. The CDR3 DNA follows: TGCGCCAGCAGCCAGCCCACAGGGAAAAATGAGCAGTTCTTC. It codes for CASSQPTGKNEQFF.

The chain has TRBV5-4 and TRBJ2-5; no clear D. V was trimmed by 2 bases and J by 5 bases, leaving 10 bases between them. This CDR3 has 13 residues. Germline CDR1 and CDR2: SGHNT and YYREEE (reference sequence). The CDR3 DNA is TGTGCCAGCAGCTTCCGACTGACGGAGACCCAGTACTTC. Translated: CASSFRLTETQYF. Full variable domain (missing parts from reference TRBV5-4 and TRBJ2-5): ETGVTQSPTHLIKTRGQQVTLRCSSQSGHNTVSWYQQALGQGPQFIFQYYREEENGRGNFPPRFSGLQFPNYSSELNVNALELDDSALYLCASSFRLTETQYFGPGTRLLVL.

The V call is TRBV11-2, the J call TRBJ1-2, with 8 bases matching TRBD1. V lost 5 bases to trimming and J lost 4 bases; unmatched junction nucleotides: 3. The CDR3 totals 13 residues. CDR1 is SGHAT, CDR2 FQNNGV, per germline. This chain's CDR3 is CASSATGGYGYTF. Written as DNA, the CDR3 is TGTGCCAGCAGCGCCACAGGGGGCTATGGCTACACCTTC. The whole variable domain, filled in from reference TRBV11-2 and TRBJ1-2, reads EAGVAQSPRYKIIEKRQSVAFWCNPISGHATLYWYQQILGQGPKLLIQFQNNGVVDDSQLPKDRFSAERLKGVDSTLKIQPAKLEDSAVYLCASSATGGYGYTFGSGTRLTVV.

This rearrangement joins TRBV9 to TRBJ2-2; tentatively, D is TRBD1 or TRBD2 (5 bases each). CDR3 length: 14 residues. Germline V gene lookup returns CDR1 SGDLS and CDR2 YYNGEE. Trimming pared 5 bases from V and 3 bases from J, leaving 11 bases between. The CDR3 region is CASSLGTYTGELFF. The DNA for the CDR3 is TGTGCCAGCAGTCTGGGGACCTACACCGGGGAGCTGTTTTTT.